Below are 7 T cell receptor beta chains sequenced from a single sample in a study of T cells after yellow fever vaccination. Using its own MiXCR run on the 5' RACE reads, TCRdb lists one record per CDR3 protein. The profile shows some 290,000 distinct CDR3 sequences, about 10% of them singletons. Specimen: CD4+ T cells sorted from PBMCs, collected 45 days after the yellow fever booster vaccination. These receptors came from a man younger than 35 who received the YFV17D yellow fever vaccine.

The genes are TRBV2 and TRBJ1-2; the match to TRBD1 covers 7 bases. This CDR3 is built from 12 residues. The germline V gene encodes CDR1 SNHLY and CDR2 FYNNEI. Trimming took 7 bases from V and 2 from J; bases not matched to a gene: 1. CDR3 nucleotide sequence: TGTGCCAGCAAGGGACAGAACTATGGCTACACCTTC. Translating gives CASKGQNYGYTF. Full variable domain (remainder filled in from reference TRBV2 and TRBJ1-2): EPEVTQTPSHQVTQMGQEVILRCVPISNHLYFYWYRQILGQKVEFLVSFYNNEISEKSEIFDDQFSVERPDGSNFTLKIRSTKLEDSAMYFCASKGQNYGYTFGSGTRLTVV.

V gene TRBV3-1 combines with J gene TRBJ1-5; unclear D gene. From germline, CDR1 is LGHDT and CDR2 YNNKEL (reference sequence). V was trimmed by 1 base and J by 4 bases, leaving 8 bases between them. The CDR3 is 14 residues long. DNA for the CDR3: TGTGCCAGCAGCCAAGGTAACCTAAATCAGCCCCAGCATTTT. It is translated as CASSQGNLNQPQHF.

This clonotype was recorded a few times. The chain has TRBV6-1 and TRBJ1-6, with a tentative D call TRBD1 (6 bases). The CDR3 length is 15 residues. Trimming took 8 bases from V and 0 from J, leaving 11 bases between them. Germline lookup yields CDR1 MNHNS and CDR2 SASEGT. In DNA, the CDR3 is TGTGCCAGCGGGGGCAGGGGCTCCTATAATTCACCCCTCCACTTT. It translates to CASGGRGSYNSPLHF.

The genes are TRBV12-3 or TRBV12-4 and TRBJ1-1; a possible D gene is TRBD1 (6 bases). V was shortened by 5 bases and J by 4 bases, with 14 bases between the two germline ends. The CDR3 consists of 14 residues. The DNA for the CDR3 is TGTGCCAGCAGTAGAAGGGGGGGAGGCACTGAAGCTTTCTTT. This codes for CASSRRGGGTEAFF.

This clonotype has at least ten counts. The chain links TRBV4-1 to TRBJ1-6; D gene unclear. The germline V gene has CDR1 MGHRA and CDR2 YSYEKL. This CDR3 contains 15 residues. Deletions cut 1 base from V and 9 bases from J, with 13 bases between. CDR3 in amino acids: CASSQGPRGPSPLHF. DNA of the CDR3: TGCGCCAGCAGCCAAGGGCCTCGGGGTCCTTCACCCCTCCACTTT.

The chain couples TRBV11-3 to TRBJ2-2, with 7 bases aligning to TRBD1. Germline-derived CDR1 and CDR2 are SGHNT and YENEEA. This CDR3 spans 16 amino acids. After removal of 5 bases from V and 3 bases from J, the junction contained 9 bases not matched to a gene. The CDR3 coding sequence is TGTGCCAGCAGCCCCTGGACAGGTCCCCACACCGGGGAGCTGTTTTTT. Protein: CASSPWTGPHTGELFF.

This clonotype was recorded many times. The chain's CDR3 is CASSLEHSRSYEQYF. For the CDR3, the DNA is TGTGCCAGCAGCTTAGAGCACAGTAGATCCTACGAGCAGTACTTC. The chain carries TRBV11-2 and TRBJ2-7; no firm D call. CDR1 is SGHAT and CDR2 is FQNNGV in the germline V gene. The CDR3 totals 15 residues. Trimming took 0 bases from V and 1 from J, leaving 10 bases between them.